The clone carrying this TCR beta chain was counted a few times. Its target is not known. These data belong to a study of beta chain features in type 1 diabetes. Reverse transcription of all isolated RNA meant that expressed TCRB transcripts were sequenced. The method was immunoSEQ multiplex PCR; TCRdb's version includes in-frame clones alone and lacks a portion of them. The sample has some 270,000 clones; under 8.5% are singletons. A single heparinised draw of approximately 110 mL on average was taken per donor. V was shortened by 0 bases and J by 6 bases, with 17 bases between the two germline ends. Germline V gene lookup returns CDR1 LNHDA and CDR2 SQIVND (reference sequence). The CDR3 contains 17 residues. Study-wide results and limits: Within patients, naive, central memory and Treg TCRB repertoires seemed more similar than within healthy donors.

The rearrangement uses TRBV19 and TRBJ2-2; D tentatively fits TRBD1 or TRBD2 (5 bases each). The clonotype was recovered from a woman aged 18-30 years in good health. Material for sequencing was central memory CD4+ T cells from blood. The CDR3 reads CASSIDWTGPEAGELFF. CDR3 coding DNA: TGTGCCAGTAGTATAGATTGGACGGGACCCGAGGCCGGGGAGCTGTTTTTT.